Shown below are 10 T cell receptor beta chains from a single sample sequenced in a study of blood T cell repertoires in COVID-19. The data were produced by immunoSEQ multiplex PCR, yet TCRdb's version contains in-frame clones alone and is incomplete. The table lists some 70,000 clones, approximately 80% of them singletons, with about 14% in the top ten. The sequenced material came from peripheral blood. These receptors were taken from a man aged 50-59 years with COVID-19, enrolled during active disease.

The chain combines TRBV7-2 with TRBJ2-5, with 8 positions matching TRBD2. CDR1 SGHTA and CDR2 FQGNSA come from the germline V gene. The J segment lost 5 bases and the V segment lost 1 base, leaving 9 bases of the junction unmatched. CDR3 size: 16 residues. The CDR3 coding sequence is TGTGCCAGCAGCTTAGGTCTAGCGGGCCCCCGGGAGACCCAGTACTTC. Translating gives CASSLGLAGPRETQYF.

There are a few counts of this clone. J is TRBJ1-5 and V is TRBV6-1, with D maybe TRBD1 (5 bases). This CDR3 is built from 15 residues. V was cut by 0 bases and J by 2 bases, with 8 bases left in between. Germline V CDR1 and CDR2: MNHNS, SASEGT. The CDR3 reads CASSEAEGGNQPQHF. The CDR3 coding sequence is TGTGCCAGCAGTGAAGCGGAAGGGGGCAATCAGCCCCAGCATTTT.

This chain joins TRBV18 and TRBJ2-1; the D is unclear. Deletions cut 3 bases from V and 0 bases from J, with 9 bases between. Germline CDR1 KGHSH, CDR2 LQKENI. The CDR3 contains 15 residues. CDR3 coding DNA: TGTGCCAGCTCACCGAACAGAGCCTCCTACAATGAGCAGTTCTTC. Amino acid sequence: CASSPNRASYNEQFF.

This clone was picked up one time. The rearrangement joins TRBV4-1 to TRBJ2-7, with 11 bases fitting TRBD2. The germline V gene has CDR1 MGHRA and CDR2 YSYEKL. CDR3 length equals 17 residues. The V and J ends lost 0 bases and 7 bases, in that order; junction bases with no gene match: 11. The CDR3 loop reads CASSQEPSGGPYGEQYF. The CDR3 coding sequence is TGCGCCAGCAGCCAAGAGCCTAGCGGGGGGCCCTATGGAGAGCAGTACTTC.

The chain couples TRBV7-3 to TRBJ1-2; no firm D call. Germline-derived CDR1 and CDR2 are SGHTA and FQGTGA. Trimming took off 4 bases at V and 7 bases at J, with 10 bases between the two ends. The CDR3 is made up of 12 amino acids. The DNA of the CDR3 is TGTGCCAGCAGCTCCGCGGGCTCTGGCTACACCTTC. It yields the protein CASSSAGSGYTF.

Here the CDR3 reads CASSYSAGQSYEQYF. The CDR3, as DNA: TGTGCCAGCAGTTACTCGGCGGGGCAATCCTACGAGCAGTACTTC. This rearrangement joins TRBV6-5 to TRBJ2-7; the D gene is possibly TRBD2 (6 bases). CDR1 is MNHEY, CDR2 SVGAGI, per germline. This CDR3 region has 15 residues. V shed 0 bases and J shed 1 base, with 10 bases lying between them.

The rearrangement joins TRBV3-1 (or the pseudogene TRBV3-2) to TRBJ2-3; 14 bases line up with TRBD2. The germline CDR1 and CDR2 sequences are LGHDT and YNNKEL (reference sequence). This CDR3 contains 18 residues. V was pared by 4 bases and J by 1 base, with 7 bases of the junction left unmatched. The CDR3 region is CASSPSGTSGGRTDTQYF. In nucleotides, the CDR3 is TGTGCCAGCAGCCCATCCGGGACTAGCGGGGGCCGCACAGATACGCAGTATTTT.

The chain employs TRBV10-1 and TRBJ1-6; 10 bases match TRBD1. The J segment lost 0 bases and the V segment lost 8 bases, leaving 16 bases of the junction unmatched. Germline values: CDR1 WNHNN, CDR2 SYGVQD (reference sequence). The CDR3 loop spans 20 amino acids. The CDR3 region is CASPESLDRGIRSYNSPLHF. Written as DNA, the CDR3 is TGCGCCAGCCCAGAATCGTTGGACAGGGGGATCCGCTCCTATAATTCACCCCTCCACTTT.

The chain joins TRBV19 to TRBJ1-4; weak D call: TRBD1 (6 bases). The ends were cut back, 3 bases at V and 6 bases at J, with 11 bases in the middle. Per the germline V gene, CDR1 is LNHDA and CDR2 is SQIVND (reference sequence). This CDR3 contains 14 residues. The CDR3 protein is CASSIRDTYEKLFF. CDR3 nucleotide sequence: TGTGCCAGTAGTATTCGGGACACTTATGAAAAACTGTTTTTT.

This chain connects TRBV5-1 to TRBJ2-5, with 14 bases that match TRBD2. V was pared by 4 bases and J by 3 bases, with 5 bases of the junction left unmatched. The germline CDR1 and CDR2 sequences are SGHRS and YFSETQ. This CDR3 has 16 amino acids. This CDR3 is CASSPGGLAGEETQYF. The CDR3 bases are TGCGCCAGCAGCCCCGGGGGACTAGCGGGGGAAGAGACCCAGTACTTC.